A single sample gave rise to the 13 T cell receptor beta chains below, sequenced in a study of blood T cells in healthy people across ages. Alongside a J-beta primer mix, a sample-barcoded 5' primer served in a second PCR lasting about 7 to 11 cycles. TCRdb independently ran MiXCR on the 5' RACE reads; one entry per CDR3 protein. The table records roughly 500,000 distinct CDR3 sequences, approximately 27% of them present only once. The sequenced material came from blood. The receptors derive from a woman aged 70-85 years in good health.

CDR3 coding DNA: TGTGCCAGCAGTTACTCGGCTAGCGGGGGTTACGAGCAGTACTTC. Protein: CASSYSASGGYEQYF. J is TRBJ2-7 and V is TRBV6-5; 10 nucleotides match TRBD2. The CDR3 is 15 residues long. Germline CDR1 MNHEY, CDR2 SVGAGI. V shed 0 bases and J 4 bases; nucleotides not matched to a gene: 3.

This clonotype was seen more than once but under ten times. The V call is TRBV27, the J call TRBJ2-7, with D unclear. The CDR3 has 14 residues. With 5 bases removed from V and 4 bases from J, the gap between germline ends came to 15 bases. CDR1 is MNHEY, CDR2 SMNVEV, per germline (reference sequence). The CDR3 spells CASSTRPPYYEQYF. CDR3 DNA sequence: TGTGCCAGCAGTACAAGGCCCCCCTATTACGAGCAGTACTTC.

Only a few counts were recorded for this clonotype. The chain is built from TRBV10-3 and TRBJ2-7, with 7 bases matching TRBD2. V lost 4 bases to trimming and J lost 6 bases; unmatched junction nucleotides: 3. Germline V gene data show CDR1 as ENHRY and CDR2 as SYGVKD. This CDR3 spans 12 amino acids. The CDR3 sequence: CAISVGEGEQYF. The DNA of the CDR3 is TGTGCCATCAGTGTAGGGGAGGGCGAGCAGTACTTC.

This chain connects TRBV6-1 to TRBJ2-1; either TRBD1 or TRBD2 may fit D (5 bases each). Trimming removed 1 base from V and 8 bases from J, with 15 bases in between. This CDR3 is 15 amino acids long. CDR1 MNHNS and CDR2 SASEGT come from the germline V gene. This CDR3 reads CASSEGGAGRDEQFF. The CDR3 nucleotides read TGTGCCAGCAGTGAAGGAGGGGCAGGACGCGATGAGCAGTTCTTC.

The chain employs TRBV29-1 and TRBJ2-5; D gene ambiguous. Gene TRBJ2-7 matches the end of the DNA better, so the J call may be wrong. The CDR3 is made up of 11 amino acids. CDR1 SQVTM and CDR2 ANQGSEA come from the germline V gene. CDR3 residues: CSVGHSYEQYF. The DNA of the CDR3 is TGCAGCGTGGGCCATTCCTACGAGCAGTACTTC.

Here the CDR3 DNA reads TGCGCCAGCAGCTTCTTTTTGGGACAGGGTTACGAGCAGTACTTC. It is translated as CASSFFLGQGYEQYF. The chain carries TRBV4-3 and TRBJ2-7; 9 nucleotides line up with TRBD1. The CDR3 runs to 15 residues. V dropped 5 bases and J dropped 4; count of bases not matched to a gene: 9. Germline assignment: CDR1 LGHNA and CDR2 YSLEER.

This chain joins TRBV6-2 or TRBV6-3 and TRBJ2-3; TRBD2 aligns across 14 bases. The V gene's germline CDR1 is MNHEY and CDR2 SVGEGT. The CDR3 loop spans 18 amino acids. V lost 4 bases and J lost 2; bases outside the gene matches: 8. CDR3 in DNA: TGTGCCAGCAGTTGGCCGACGACTAGCGGGGGGGCCACAGATACGCAGTATTTT. This sequence encodes CASSWPTTSGGATDTQYF.

The sample holds a few counts of this clonotype. The CDR3 DNA is TGTGCCAGCAGCGTAGCCTGGACAGGGGCTGAAGCTTTCTTT. It encodes CASSVAWTGAEAFF. This rearrangement joins TRBV9 to TRBJ1-1; 9 bases agree with TRBD1. V shed 0 bases and J 6 bases; nucleotides not matched to a gene: 3. Germline CDR1 reads SGDLS; CDR2 reads YYNGEE. The CDR3 runs to 14 residues.

This clonotype was counted a few times. The chain uses TRBV5-1 and TRBJ1-1; D might be TRBD1 (5 bases). CDR3 length: 15 amino acids. V lost 1 base, J lost 0 bases, and 10 bases lay in between. The germline V gene has CDR1 SGHRS and CDR2 YFSETQ. This CDR3 is CASSLSTGVNTEAFF. For the CDR3, the DNA is TGCGCCAGCAGCTTGAGTACGGGGGTGAACACTGAAGCTTTCTTT.

The chain combines TRBV24-1 with TRBJ1-1; tentative D call: TRBD1 (5 bases). V lost 5 bases and J 8 bases, leaving 17 bases between the germline ends. The CDR3 spans 14 residues. Per the germline V gene, CDR1 is KGHDR and CDR2 is SFDVKD. CDR3 DNA sequence: TGTGCCACCAGTGGAAAGACCCCGGGGGAAGAAGCTTTCTTT. Protein sequence: CATSGKTPGEEAFF.

This clonotype was picked up a small number of times. The chain combines TRBV3-1 with TRBJ1-4, with D uncertain. The germline V gene has CDR1 LGHDT and CDR2 YNNKEL (reference sequence). This CDR3 contains 16 residues. V was shortened by 2 bases and J by 2 bases, with 12 bases between the two germline ends. Here the CDR3 DNA reads TGTGCCAGCAGCCAATATCAGAGTCGGACTAATGAAAAACTGTTTTTT. As protein: CASSQYQSRTNEKLFF.

The rearrangement uses TRBV7-9 and TRBJ2-5; D is unresolved. Gene TRBJ2-7 matches the end of the DNA better, so the J call may be wrong. The germline V gene encodes CDR1 SEHNR and CDR2 FQNEAQ (reference sequence). The CDR3 extends over 13 amino acids. The CDR3 sequence is CASSFEGSYEQYF. The CDR3 bases are TGTGCCAGCAGCTTTGAAGGGTCCTACGAGCAGTACTTC.

This chain joins TRBV3-1 and TRBJ1-2; the D gene is possibly TRBD1 (5 bases). Germline CDR1 reads LGHDT; CDR2 reads YNNKEL (reference sequence). Trimming removed 4 bases from V and 8 bases from J, with 17 bases in between. The CDR3 has 14 residues. The CDR3 is CASSLRSGESGYTF. Here the CDR3 DNA reads TGTGCCAGCAGCCTCCGGTCGGGGGAGTCCGGCTACACCTTC.